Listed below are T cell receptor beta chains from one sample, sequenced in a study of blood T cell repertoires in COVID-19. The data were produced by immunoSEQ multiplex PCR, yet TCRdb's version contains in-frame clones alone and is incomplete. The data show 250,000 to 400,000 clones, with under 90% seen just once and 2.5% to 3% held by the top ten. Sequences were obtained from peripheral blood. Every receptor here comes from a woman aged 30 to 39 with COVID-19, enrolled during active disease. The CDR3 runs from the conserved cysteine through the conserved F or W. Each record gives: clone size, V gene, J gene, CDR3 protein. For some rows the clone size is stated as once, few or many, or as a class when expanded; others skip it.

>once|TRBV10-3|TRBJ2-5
CAISGLARETQYF
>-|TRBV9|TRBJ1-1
CASSVDAGATEAFF
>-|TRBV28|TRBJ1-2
CASSFTGRHTF
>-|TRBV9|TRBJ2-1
CASSGNSGVYNEQFF
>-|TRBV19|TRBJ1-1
CASSIGAFGQHTEAFF
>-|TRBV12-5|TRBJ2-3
CASGLVSGAPDTQYF
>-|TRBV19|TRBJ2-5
CASSILSGGGETQYF
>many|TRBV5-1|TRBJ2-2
CASSLTSGTTGELFF
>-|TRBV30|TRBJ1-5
CAWSVRGLGQPQHF
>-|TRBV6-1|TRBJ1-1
CASSARDRGQRTEAFF
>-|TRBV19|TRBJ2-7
CASSIPRQGKHEQYF